The following is a T cell receptor beta chain sequence with its context. Its antigen is not identified. One entry per CDR3 protein, called by TCRdb with MiXCR from the 5' RACE reads. The repertoire holds hundreds of thousands of distinct CDR3 sequences, with 20% to 25% as singletons. CDR1 and CDR2 (germline): MNHEY, SMNVEV (reference sequence). CDR3 length: 13 amino acids. Losses at the gene ends were 7 bases for V and 6 bases for J; bases not matched to a gene: 2. This entry is derived from a study of identical twins. Regarding the study as a whole: Models came in too low on out-of-frame TCR alpha sharing in monozygotic twins.

This same sample was also taken into another study, of T cells expressing NK-cell markers. That source notes: Source material for TCR beta repertoires consisted of sorted CD3+CD56+NKG2C+, CD3+CD56+NKG2C- and CD3+CD56-NKG2C+ T cells. In about 6 donors, dominant NKG2C+ clonotypes were roughly 1.0-7.5% of CD8+ T cells.

This TCR was recovered from a woman between 18 and 29 years old in good health. The V and J genes are TRBV27 and TRBJ2-2; 10 bases fit TRBD2. Specimen: CD4+ T cells sorted from blood. As DNA, the CDR3 is TGTGCCAGCAAGCGGGGGGGATCCGGGGAGCTGTTTTTT. Amino acid sequence: CASKRGGSGELFF.